Shown below are 16 T cell receptor beta chains from a single sample sequenced in a study of blood T cell repertoires in COVID-19. Only in-frame clones appear in the TCRdb table, and some are missing; sequencing was by immunoSEQ multiplex PCR. In the table there are about 250,000 clones, roughly 87% of which are singletons. The sequenced material came from peripheral blood. The receptors stem from a man younger than 35 with active or convalescent COVID-19.

The J gene is TRBJ2-1, the V gene TRBV7-9, with a tentative D call TRBD1 (6 bases). The V end was cut by 5 bases, the J end by 5 bases, with 16 bases between. The CDR3 contains 15 residues. The germline CDR1 and CDR2 sequences are SEHNR and FQNEAQ (reference sequence). This chain's CDR3 is CASSLTGLKHNEQFF. Written as DNA, the CDR3 is TGTGCCAGCAGCCTTACAGGGTTGAAACACAATGAGCAGTTCTTC.

This chain connects TRBV4-3 to TRBJ2-1, with TRBD2 matching over 8 bases. V gave up 6 bases and J gave up 5 bases; unmatched junction bases: 12. The germline V gene has CDR1 LGHNA and CDR2 YSLEER. The CDR3 has 16 residues. CDR3 residues: CASSRAPGGPDNEQFF. In nucleotides, the CDR3 is TGCGCCAGCAGTCGAGCGCCGGGGGGGCCAGACAATGAGCAGTTCTTC.

The chain employs TRBV7-3 and TRBJ2-2; weak D call: TRBD1 (6 bases). The germline V gene has CDR1 SGHTA and CDR2 FQGTGA. The CDR3 is made up of 18 amino acids. V gave up 1 base and J gave up 1 base, with 16 bases separating them. The DNA of the CDR3 is TGTGCCAGCAGCTTAATCGGACCCCGGGACAAGAACACCGGGGAGCTGTTTTTT. As protein: CASSLIGPRDKNTGELFF.

V gene TRBV3-1 (or the pseudogene TRBV3-2) combines with J gene TRBJ2-2; D gene unclear. V gave up 1 base and J gave up 0 bases, with 15 bases separating them. The germline V gene has CDR1 LGHDT and CDR2 YNNKEL (reference sequence). The CDR3 runs 18 residues. The CDR3 DNA reads TGTGCCAGCAGCCAAGGACTCCTTGCTGAGACGAACACCGGGGAGCTGTTTTTT. Translation gives CASSQGLLAETNTGELFF.

The rearrangement links TRBV28 to TRBJ1-5; D is uncertain. The CDR3 spans 14 residues. Germline lookup yields CDR1 MDHEN and CDR2 SYDVKM. V was pared by 2 bases and J by 1 base, with 6 bases between. CDR3 protein: CASSLVESNQPQHF. The CDR3 nucleotides are TGTGCCAGCAGTTTAGTAGAAAGCAATCAGCCCCAGCATTTT.

This clone was recorded once. The genes are TRBV18 and TRBJ1-1, with TRBD1 as a possible D gene (6 bases). Trimming pared 6 bases from V and 1 base from J, leaving 12 bases between. The CDR3 runs to 14 residues. Germline values: CDR1 KGHSH, CDR2 LQKENI. CDR3 sequence: CASSSAGANTEAFF. The CDR3 DNA reads TGTGCCAGCTCGTCAGCGGGGGCGAACACTGAAGCTTTCTTT.

The CDR3 region is CASSRLGLLNEQFF. In DNA form, the CDR3 reads TGTGCCAGCAGCCGATTGGGACTGCTCAATGAGCAGTTCTTC. The chain employs TRBV6-5 and TRBJ2-1; D may be TRBD2 (6 bases). CDR1 is MNHEY and CDR2 is SVGAGI in the germline V gene. This CDR3 has 14 amino acids. The V end was cut by 6 bases, the J end by 6 bases, with 15 bases between.

The chain employs TRBV5-6 and TRBJ2-7, with D possibly TRBD1 on 5 matching bases. This CDR3 is built from 12 residues. The germline V gene has CDR1 SGHDT and CDR2 YYEEEE. Trimming left V 1 base short and J 6 bases short, with 8 bases between. CDR3 amino acids: CASSLYRSEQYF. In nucleotides, the CDR3 is TGTGCCAGCAGCTTGTACAGGAGCGAGCAGTACTTC.

This rearrangement joins TRBV20-1 to TRBJ2-7, with 10 bases lining up with TRBD2. Unmatched junction bases numbered 11, after V lost 3 bases and J lost 6 bases. This CDR3 contains 15 residues. The V gene's germline CDR1 is DFQATT and CDR2 SNEGSKA (reference sequence). The CDR3 region is CSASYSGLAISEQYF. The CDR3, as DNA: TGCAGTGCTAGTTATTCGGGACTAGCGATATCCGAGCAGTACTTC.

The rearrangement links TRBV5-1 to TRBJ2-7; TRBD1 agrees at 8 bases. The CDR3 length is 15 residues. CDR1 and CDR2 from the germline V gene are SGHRS and YFSETQ. The V gene end was trimmed by 3 bases and the J gene end by 2 bases; junction bases not matched to a gene: 7. The CDR3 reads CASSYYGTGPYEQYF. The CDR3 coding sequence is TGCGCCAGCAGCTACTACGGGACAGGCCCCTACGAGCAGTACTTC.

The V call is TRBV2, the J call TRBJ1-6; D gene unclear. Germline CDR1 is SNHLY and CDR2 is FYNNEI. This CDR3 spans 13 amino acids. The V end lost 6 bases, the J end lost 1 base, and 4 bases lay between the germline ends. The CDR3 loop reads CASRQSYNSPLHF. Written as DNA, the CDR3 is TGTGCCAGCAGACAGTCCTATAATTCACCCCTCCACTTT.

J is TRBJ1-2 and V is TRBV5-4; D remains ambiguous. Germline V CDR1 and CDR2: SGHNT, YYREEE (reference sequence). Trimming stripped 1 base from V and 8 bases from J, with 12 bases between. The CDR3 extends over 13 amino acids. In DNA form, the CDR3 reads TGTGCCAGCAGCTTGCCCGGGATCGGGGGCTACACCTTC. Translated, it gives CASSLPGIGGYTF.

The J gene is TRBJ2-1, the V gene TRBV5-1, with D possibly TRBD1 on 6 matching bases. The CDR3 spans 15 residues. CDR1 SGHRS and CDR2 YFSETQ come from the germline V gene. Trimming left V 0 bases short and J 3 bases short, with 10 bases between. The CDR3: CASSLEGQLYNEQFF. In DNA form, the CDR3 reads TGCGCCAGCAGCTTGGAGGGACAACTCTACAATGAGCAGTTCTTC.

The chain has TRBV5-1 and TRBJ1-6; TRBD1 aligns across 7 bases. CDR1 is SGHRS and CDR2 is YFSETQ in the germline V gene. The CDR3 has 16 amino acids. J lost 0 bases, V lost 0 bases, and 0 bases had no gene match. CDR3 in DNA: TGCGCCAGCAGCTTGGGACAGGGCTCCTATAATTCACCCCTCCACTTT. Encoded protein: CASSLGQGSYNSPLHF.

The chain has TRBV5-5 and TRBJ1-1; D gene ambiguous. CDR1 and CDR2 from the germline V gene are SGHKS and YYEKEE (reference sequence). Trimming removed 2 bases from V and 5 bases from J, with 10 bases in between. The CDR3 loop spans 13 amino acids. CDR3 amino acids: CASSFVPGTEAFF. The CDR3 nucleotides are TGTGCCAGCAGCTTCGTACCGGGAACTGAAGCTTTCTTT.

The V gene is TRBV11-2, the J gene TRBJ2-1; 7 nucleotides match TRBD1. The CDR3 contains 13 residues. Losses at the gene ends were 5 bases for V and 6 bases for J; bases not matched to a gene: 4. From germline, CDR1 is SGHAT and CDR2 FQNNGV. The chain's CDR3 is CASSTYRGNEQFF. DNA for the CDR3: TGTGCCAGCAGCACCTACAGGGGCAATGAGCAGTTCTTC.